The rows below give T cell receptor beta chains drawn from one sample of a study of T-cell memory formation after mild COVID-19. TCRdb used MiXCR to reprocess the 5' RACE reads, holding one entry per CDR3 protein. Of about 340,000 distinct CDR3 sequences listed, roughly 13% are singletons. Sequenced material: PBMCs or a T cell subset sorted from them (not recorded which). Receptors were obtained from a man between 18 and 29 years old who had mild COVID-19 (a few samples of this study predate the infection). Cell type and time point are not known. Each CDR3 is given with its conserved first and last residue. Each record gives: J gene, D gene, clone size, V gene, CDR3 DNA, CDR3 protein. The D gene is left open where the match is weak. Size is omitted from some rows. Given values are once, few, many or a class for expanded clones.

TRBJ2-2,NA,NA,TRBV28,TGTGCCAGCAGTTTAAGTAACAAGGAGGAGCTGTTTTTT,CASSLSNKEELFF
TRBJ1-4,NA,few,TRBV5-1,TGCGCCAGCTCGGACAGACCCACTAATGAAAAACTGTTTTTT,CASSDRPTNEKLFF
TRBJ2-6,NA,few,TRBV18,TGTGCCAGCTCACTCCGGGACGGAAGCTCTGGGGCCAACGTCCTGACTTTC,CASSLRDGSSGANVLTF
TRBJ1-1,NA,many,TRBV7-9,TGTGCCAGCAGCTTAGGGCACCTTAACACTGAAGCTTTCTTT,CASSLGHLNTEAFF
TRBJ1-4,TRBD1,NA,TRBV2,TGTGCCAGCAGGAGGGACAGCCGTGAAAAACTGTTTTTT,CASRRDSREKLFF
TRBJ1-2,NA,NA,TRBV5-1,TGCGCCAGCAGCTTGGCGGGTGTGCTGGGCTACACCTTC,CASSLAGVLGYTF
TRBJ1-5,NA,NA,TRBV5-6,TGTGCCAGCAGCTTGGCAGGGTTGAATCAGCCCCAGCATTTT,CASSLAGLNQPQHF
TRBJ2-7,NA,few,TRBV2,TGTGCCAGCAGGGACACTATCTACGAGCAGTACTTC,CASRDTIYEQYF
TRBJ2-1,NA,NA,TRBV6-5,TGTGCCAGCAGTCCGAACTCCCAGGATGAGCAGTTCTTC,CASSPNSQDEQFF
TRBJ1-1,NA,few,TRBV4-2,TGTGCCAGCAGCCCGCGAGCGGGGATCCTCATGAACACTGAAGCTTTCTTT,CASSPRAGILMNTEAFF
TRBJ2-5,TRBD2,NA,TRBV7-9,TGTGCCAGCAGCGCTCCACTAGCGGGGCACCAAGAGACCCAGTACTTC,CASSAPLAGHQETQYF
TRBJ1-6,NA,NA,TRBV4-2,TGTGCCAGCAGAAGAGACCTATTCGATAATTCACCCCTCCACTTT,CASRRDLFDNSPLHF
TRBJ1-2,NA,NA,TRBV4-3,TGCGCCAGCAGCCAAGGTCACAAGGGGGACTATGGCTACACCTTC,CASSQGHKGDYGYTF